This TCR beta chain was recovered during a study of CD8+ T cells in alopecia areata. The trim removed 4 bases at V and 5 bases at J, leaving 5 bases unmatched. Germline CDR1 and CDR2: MNHEY and SVGAGI. CDR3 length: 14 amino acids. cDNA serving as the sequencing template came from extracted, reverse transcribed RNA. Libraries were prepared by immunoSEQ multiplex PCR; TCRdb keeps only in-frame clonotypes and omits some of them. Altogether approximately 180,000 clones are present, 60% being singletons, with the ten largest covering 1%. Noted treatment: oral pan-JAK inhibitor, 5-10 mg twice daily. Alopecia areata patients gave lesional scalp punch biopsies and peripheral blood samples. General study points: Lesional tissue from the scalp (especially in alopecia totalis/universalis) showed higher clonality than normal scalp.

A remark on this clone: What it binds is unknown.

The sample here was CD4+ T cells sorted from blood, taken at week 24, from a patient treated with tofacitinib. This chain joins TRBV6-5 and TRBJ2-5; 9 bases fit TRBD2. This TCR was recovered from a human donor with alopecia areata. CDR3 sequence (DNA): TGTGCCAGCAGTTCGGGACTAGCAGGGGAGACCCAGTACTTC. It encodes CASSSGLAGETQYF.